This TCR beta chain was retrieved from a study of blood T cell repertoires in COVID-19. At the level of the study: COVID-19 samples, acute and convalescent, were from the United States, Italy and Spain.

This clone has more than one count but fewer than ten. In the study's own analysis: Amplifying reference gene primers gave estimates of nucleated cell counts. TCRdb keeps only in-frame clones here, not all; method: immunoSEQ multiplex PCR. The V and J calls and clone size were taken over from that table, and D and trimming were inferred from the DNA. This sample has about 60,000 clones, with about 86% found just once. CDR1 KGHDR and CDR2 SFDVKD come from the germline V gene. V shed 2 bases and J shed 4 bases, with 10 bases lying between them. The CDR3 loop spans 14 amino acids. Sequencing input: peripheral blood. This chain joins TRBV24-1 and TRBJ1-2, with D possibly TRBD1 on 6 matching bases. This receptor was obtained from a man between 40 and 49 years old with acute or convalescent COVID-19. The CDR3 bases are TGTGCCACCAGTGATTGGAGACAGGCCTATGGCTACACCTTC. As protein: CATSDWRQAYGYTF.